Below are 25 T cell receptor beta chains sequenced from a single sample in a study of spatial heterogeneity in lung cancer (dated by TCRdb to the late 2010s). Summary of the overall study and its limitations: The tumor nonsynonymous mutation count correlated with the number of expanded alpha and beta TCRs within the tumor.

The method behind the library was 5' RACE. Sequencing relied on a NextSeq 500. TCRdb itself trimmed the public reads at Q25 with fastp, ran MiXCR and retained productive beta chains. Rows merge per CDR3 protein into single entries with the most common DNA and genes. In this sample the table shows 3,000 to 4,000 distinct CDR3 sequences, approximately 26% of which occur a single time. Clones ranked in the top ten supply 14% of the sample. The time point label here, explained by the study, means: sample taken at primary tumor resection. Antigens of these TCRs are unknown. This specimen was lung tumor tissue, taken at surgery. The source is a male donor with early-stage non-small cell lung cancer.

By sample fraction, this clonotype is medium-sized. With the library built for alpha chains, this beta chain is off target and its frequency is not meaningful. The chain has TRBV7-6 and TRBJ2-3, with D unclear. V was cut by 0 bases and J by 3 bases, with 7 bases left in between. The germline gives CDR1 SGHVS, CDR2 FNYEAQ. The CDR3 runs 14 residues. CDR3 DNA: TGTGCCAGCAGCTTAGCGTGGCTTACAGATACGCAGTATTTT. Translation gives CASSLAWLTDTQYF.

Turning to this clonotype: This beta chain is a stray read from a library made for alpha chains; its abundance is not meaningful. The rearrangement joins TRBV12-3 or TRBV12-4 to TRBJ2-5; no firm D call. This CDR3 is 14 amino acids long. The germline V and J ends were trimmed by 2 bases and 0 bases, with 7 bases remaining between them. CDR3 coding DNA: TGTGCCAGCAGTTTATACCCGAACCAAGAGACCCAGTACTTC. It translates to CASSLYPNQETQYF.

This clonotype is medium-sized within its sample. This beta chain was picked up by a library intended for alpha chains and is off target, so its count carries little meaning. The chain recombines TRBV20-1 with TRBJ1-1; D is unresolved. Germline values: CDR1 DFQATT, CDR2 SNEGSKA (reference sequence). V was pared by 0 bases and J by 3 bases, with 8 bases between. The CDR3 sequence is 13 residues long. DNA of the CDR3: TGCAGTGCTAGAGATGGGGTACACACTGAAGCTTTCTTT. Translated, it gives CSARDGVHTEAFF.

This clonotype was picked up many times. A library prepared for alpha chains yielded this beta chain as an off-target read; its size is of little meaning. The V and J genes are TRBV11-2 and TRBJ1-5, with TRBD1 as a possible D gene (6 bases). Trimming shortened V by 5 bases and J by 7 bases, and 12 bases separated the two germline ends. CDR1 SGHAT and CDR2 FQNNGV come from the germline V gene. The CDR3 runs to 13 residues. The CDR3 DNA is TGTGCCAGCAGCCTACAGGGTGGACAGCCCCAGCATTTT. As protein: CASSLQGGQPQHF.

As concerns this clonotype: Because the library targeted alpha chains, this beta chain is an off-target read whose size means little. The V and J genes are TRBV24-1 and TRBJ2-3, with D perhaps assigned TRBD1 or TRBD2 (5 bases each). The CDR3 consists of 16 residues. V was shortened by 4 bases and J by 2 bases, with 15 bases between the two germline ends. Germline loops: CDR1 KGHDR, CDR2 SFDVKD. The CDR3 here is CATSEGTKKFTDTQYF. CDR3 bases: TGTGCCACCAGTGAGGGGACCAAGAAGTTCACAGATACGCAGTATTTT.

In this sample, this clonotype is medium-sized. Little can be read into the size of this beta chain, an off-target read in a library designed for alpha chains. The chain combines TRBV24-1 with TRBJ2-2; D is unclear. The CDR3 totals 14 residues. The germline V gene encodes CDR1 KGHDR and CDR2 SFDVKD. Trimming pared 6 bases from V and 1 base from J, leaving 8 bases between. The CDR3 here is CATSPRRNTGELFF. For the CDR3, the DNA is TGTGCCACCAGTCCGCGCCGGAACACCGGGGAGCTGTTTTTT.

By share, this clonotype ranks as medium-sized. This beta chain appears as a stray read in a library generated for alpha chains; its size is not informative. The CDR3 nucleotides read TGTGCCAGCACCAGACTAGCGGGAGGAGAAGAAAACATTCAGTACTTC. Translating it yields CASTRLAGGEENIQYF. The J gene is TRBJ2-4, the V gene TRBV6-1; 13 bases map to TRBD2. V gave up 7 bases and J gave up 5 bases; unmatched junction bases: 8. From germline, CDR1 is MNHNS and CDR2 SASEGT. This CDR3 contains 16 residues.

Judged by abundance, this clonotype is medium-sized. This beta chain is an off-target read within a library intended for alpha chains, so its frequency means little. V and J are TRBV3-1 and TRBJ1-5; D is unresolved. Per germline, CDR1 LGHDT and CDR2 YNNKEL (reference sequence). V lost 0 bases and J lost 4, with 10 bases in between. The CDR3 is 15 residues long. The CDR3 sequence: CASSQDGGLNQPQHF. The CDR3 nucleotides read TGTGCCAGCAGCCAAGATGGCGGGCTTAATCAGCCCCAGCATTTT. Variable domain in full (rest from reference TRBV3-1 and TRBJ1-5): DTAVSQTPKYLVTQMGNDKSIKCEQNLGHDTMYWYKQDSKKFLKIMFSYNNKELIINETVPNRFSPKSPDKAHLNLHINSLELGDSAVYFCASSQDGGLNQPQHFGDGTRLSIL.

By proportion, this clonotype is medium-sized. This beta chain is an off-target read within a library intended for alpha chains, so its frequency means little. The chain uses TRBV6-2 or TRBV6-3 and TRBJ2-7; the match to TRBD1 covers 8 bases. Trimming at V came to 4 bases and at J to 6 bases, leaving 17 bases not matched to a gene. CDR3 length: 17 residues. In germline, CDR1 is MNHEY, CDR2 SVGEGT. CDR3 sequence: CASSSGDRGPATSEQYV. The CDR3 bases are TGTGCCAGCAGTTCCGGAGACAGGGGCCCAGCTACCTCCGAGCAGTACGTC.

By its share, this clonotype is medium-sized. This beta chain appears as a stray read in a library generated for alpha chains; its size is not informative. This sequence joins TRBV14 and TRBJ1-1, with a tentative D call TRBD1 (6 bases). The CDR3 is 16 residues long. The V gene's germline CDR1 is SGHDN and CDR2 FVKESK. Deletions cut 5 bases from V and 1 base from J, with 17 bases between. CDR3 nucleotide sequence: TGTGCCAGCAGCAGCCGTGGGGGCTTTGGGAACACTGAAGCTTTCTTT. Amino acids: CASSSRGGFGNTEAFF.

Within the sample, this clonotype is medium-sized. The library was designed around alpha chains, so this beta chain is a stray read whose abundance carries little weight. The chain combines TRBV7-9 with TRBJ2-7; possible D gene TRBD2, 6 bases. Germline CDR1 and CDR2: SEHNR and FQNEAQ (reference sequence). V shed 3 bases and J shed 6 bases, with 15 bases lying between them. There are 14 residues in the CDR3. The CDR3 DNA reads TGTGCCAGCAGCTTGGACGGCCTGGGGGGCGAGCAGTACTTC. Translated: CASSLDGLGGEQYF.

This clonotype is labeled medium-sized (0.01 to 0.1%). Since it is a stray read in a library aimed at alpha chains, this beta chain has a size that is not meaningful. The chain couples TRBV3-1 to TRBJ1-5; D gene ambiguous. V was shortened by 0 bases and J by 4 bases, with 7 bases between the two germline ends. This CDR3 contains 14 residues. Germline-derived CDR1 and CDR2 are LGHDT and YNNKEL (reference sequence). CDR3: CASSQEGGNQPQHF. The CDR3 DNA is TGTGCCAGCAGCCAAGAGGGAGGGAATCAGCCCCAGCATTTT.

This clonotype is judged medium-sized. Found in a library prepared for alpha chains, this beta chain is an off-target read, and its abundance has little meaning. This rearrangement joins TRBV20-1 to TRBJ1-2; 8 positions agree with TRBD1. Germline loops: CDR1 DFQATT, CDR2 SNEGSKA (reference sequence). The J segment lost 4 bases and the V segment lost 0 bases, leaving 7 bases of the junction unmatched. This CDR3 spans 15 amino acids. CDR3 sequence reads: CSARDPQGAAYGYTF. The CDR3 nucleotides are TGCAGTGCTAGAGATCCTCAGGGGGCGGCCTATGGCTACACCTTC.

In regard to this clonotype: In a library made to pick up alpha chains, this beta chain is a stray read with a size that means little. The rearrangement joins TRBV6-1 to TRBJ2-3; D not certain. The CDR3 length is 15 residues. Germline assignment: CDR1 MNHNS and CDR2 SASEGT. The germline V and J ends were trimmed by 7 bases and 2 bases, with 16 bases remaining between them. The CDR3 is CASMKARGVTDTQYF. DNA of the CDR3: TGTGCCAGCATGAAAGCCCGAGGAGTCACAGATACGCAGTATTTT.

Remarks on this clonotype: Little can be read into the size of this beta chain, an off-target read in a library designed for alpha chains. CDR3 DNA sequence: TGTGCCAGCAGTGAATCCGGGACAGGGATCCTCTATGGCTACACCTTC. It is translated as CASSESGTGILYGYTF. The genes are TRBV25-1 and TRBJ1-2; 9 bases line up with TRBD1. The V and J ends lost 1 base and 4 bases, in that order; junction bases with no gene match: 7. Germline V CDR1 and CDR2: MGHDK, SYGVNS. This CDR3 contains 16 residues.

By proportion, this clonotype is medium-sized. Within a library made for alpha chains, this beta chain is off target, and its count is uninformative. The V gene is TRBV10-3, the J gene TRBJ1-5; the D gene is possibly TRBD1 (5 bases). CDR1 is ENHRY and CDR2 is SYGVKD in the germline V gene. V shed 5 bases and J shed 3 bases, with 14 bases lying between them. The CDR3 has 15 amino acids. CDR3 region: CAISFDGGNNQPQHF. In DNA form, the CDR3 reads TGTGCCATCAGTTTCGACGGGGGAAACAATCAGCCCCAGCATTTT.

Comment on this clonotype: Within a library made for alpha chains, this beta chain is off target, and its count is uninformative. As DNA, the CDR3 is TGTGCCGTCCGGGACTCCAGCTCCTACGAGCAGTACTTC. Translated, it gives CAVRDSSSYEQYF. The V and J genes are TRBV24-1 and TRBJ2-7, with D possibly TRBD2 on 6 matching bases. This CDR3 has 13 amino acids. Germline V gene sequence: CDR1 KGHDR, CDR2 SFDVKD. Trimming removed 12 bases from V and 0 bases from J, with 14 bases in between.

This clonotype was seen at least ten times. This beta chain is off target for a library built for alpha chains, so its abundance means little. The genes are TRBV20-1 and TRBJ1-6; 7 positions match TRBD1. The CDR3 is 13 amino acids. CDR1 is DFQATT, CDR2 SNEGSKA, per germline (reference sequence). Trimming removed 6 bases from V and 8 bases from J; junction bases left unmatched: 7. Here the CDR3 reads CSANRDRYSPLHF. The CDR3 DNA reads as TGCAGTGCAAACCGGGACAGATATTCACCCCTCCACTTT.

This clonotype came up a few times. Since the library was made to target alpha chains, this beta chain is a stray read and its abundance is not meaningful. The V gene is TRBV4-3, the J gene TRBJ1-1; perhaps TRBD1 as D (5 bases). V dropped 6 bases and J dropped 4 bases, with 12 bases sitting between them. The CDR3 covers 13 residues. The germline V gene has CDR1 LGHNA and CDR2 YSLEER. The DNA of the CDR3 is TGCGCCAGCAGACGGGACCTGGGCACTGAAGCTTTCTTT. This encodes CASRRDLGTEAFF.

This clonotype is categorized as medium-sized (0.01 to 0.1%). Because the library targeted alpha chains, this beta chain is an off-target read whose size means little. CDR3: CSARDQTASNQPQHF. The CDR3 DNA follows: TGCAGTGCTAGAGATCAGACAGCTAGCAATCAGCCCCAGCATTTT. The genes are TRBV20-1 and TRBJ1-5; TRBD1 might be the D (5 bases). CDR1 is DFQATT and CDR2 is SNEGSKA in the germline V gene (reference sequence). There are 15 residues in the CDR3. The germline V and J ends were trimmed by 0 bases and 0 bases, with 9 bases remaining between them.

By proportion, this clonotype is medium-sized. Since it is a stray read in a library aimed at alpha chains, this beta chain has a size that is not meaningful. CDR3 residues: CASSLTVSNQPQHF. The CDR3 DNA follows: TGTGCCAGCAGCTTGACAGTAAGCAATCAGCCCCAGCATTTT. The chain couples TRBV5-5 to TRBJ1-5; D gene uncertain. CDR1 and CDR2 from the germline V gene are SGHKS and YYEKEE (reference sequence). The CDR3 is 14 amino acids. Trimming removed 1 base from V and 1 base from J, with 6 bases in between. The entire variable domain, with the rest obtained from reference TRBV5-5 and TRBJ1-5, is as follows: DAGVTQSPTHLIKTRGQQVTLRCSPISGHKSVSWYQQVLGQGPQFIFQYYEKEERGRGNFPDRFSARQFPNYSSELNVNALLLGDSALYLCASSLTVSNQPQHFGDGTRLSIL.

This clonotype is medium-sized within its sample. The library was prepared for alpha chains; this beta chain is a stray read, so its frequency means little. The gene calls are TRBV5-1 and TRBJ1-2, with 9 bases fitting TRBD1. Germline CDR1 reads SGHRS; CDR2 reads YFSETQ. The length of the CDR3 is 13 residues. Germline trimming cut 5 bases from V and 6 bases from J; bases unmatched to any gene: 5. The CDR3 DNA reads TGCGCCAGCAGTCCACAGGGGGCCGATGGCTACACCTTC. Translation gives CASSPQGADGYTF.

Regarding this clonotype: As an off-target read in a library built for alpha chains, this beta chain has a frequency of little significance. The chain is built from TRBV10-3 and TRBJ2-2; D is possibly TRBD2 (7 bases). The CDR3 sequence is 15 residues long. The germline V gene has CDR1 ENHRY and CDR2 SYGVKD. The V and J ends lost 11 bases and 7 bases respectively, with 23 bases between them. The CDR3 here is CAAVGTTGGSGELFF. CDR3 DNA: TGTGCCGCAGTAGGGACTACCGGGGGCAGCGGGGAGCTGTTTTTT.

By frequency in the sample, this clonotype is medium-sized (0.01 to 0.1%). A library prepared for alpha chains yielded this beta chain as an off-target read; its size is of little meaning. V usage is TRBV28 and J usage is TRBJ1-5; 11 bases align to TRBD1. Germline V gene lookup returns CDR1 MDHEN and CDR2 SYDVKM. V shed 5 bases and J 7 bases; nucleotides not matched to a gene: 7. CDR3 size: 15 residues. DNA of the CDR3: TGTGCCAGCAGTCTCGGACAGGGGGCAGGCCAGCCCCAGCATTTT. This sequence encodes CASSLGQGAGQPQHF.

This clonotype is medium-sized (0.01 to 0.1%) in the sample. For a library built for alpha chains, this beta chain is a stray read; little rests on its size. This sequence joins TRBV20-1 and TRBJ2-3; 8 nucleotides line up with TRBD2. Germline V CDR1 and CDR2: DFQATT, SNEGSKA (reference sequence). This CDR3 spans 14 amino acids. The J segment lost 3 bases and the V segment lost 7 bases, leaving 9 bases of the junction unmatched. CDR3 region: CSVKRGPATDTQYF. CDR3 DNA: TGCAGTGTTAAGCGGGGGCCGGCAACAGATACGCAGTATTTT.